The 31 T cell receptor beta chains reported below all come from one sample, sequenced in a study of vaccination and CD4 T cells after COVID-19. No antigen has been assigned to these receptors. Stated treatment: approximately 9-day PBMC culture with coronavirus spike peptide pools or control peptides (ViraFEST assay). Oncomine TCR Beta short-read sequencing was applied to DNA from cultured CD4+ T cells. MiXCR was run by TCRdb on the PCR reads, yielding one entry per CDR3 protein. The data show some 9,700 distinct CDR3 sequences, more than 60% seen once. The material sequenced was CD4+ T cells from blood, cultured in vitro. The receptors derive from a human donor who had recovered from COVID-19.

The chain carries TRBV7-2 and TRBJ2-5; 11 positions agree with TRBD2. Germline lookup yields CDR1 SGHTA and CDR2 FQGNSA. V lost 1 base to trimming and J lost 6 bases; unmatched junction nucleotides: 10. The CDR3 loop spans 17 amino acids. Written as DNA, the CDR3 is TGTGCCAGCAGCTTAGTACCTAGCGGGGGGTCAAGACAGACCCAGTACTTC. Translated: CASSLVPSGGSRQTQYF.

V and J are TRBV2 and TRBJ2-7, with 11 bases matching TRBD1. The CDR3 sequence is 14 residues long. Trimming at V came to 6 bases and at J to 2 bases, leaving 3 bases not matched to a gene. The V gene's germline CDR1 is SNHLY and CDR2 FYNNEI. For the CDR3, the DNA is TGTGCCAGCAGACCGGGACAGGGGGCCTACGAGCAGTACTTC. Protein product: CASRPGQGAYEQYF.

The CDR3 spells CASRTSGASQETQYF. DNA for the CDR3: TGCGCCAGCAGGACTAGCGGAGCCTCCCAAGAGACCCAGTACTTC. The rearrangement links TRBV5-1 to TRBJ2-5, with 9 bases fitting TRBD2. V was pared by 5 bases and J by 1 base, with 6 bases of the junction left unmatched. The CDR3 is 15 amino acids. Germline V gene data show CDR1 as SGHRS and CDR2 as YFSETQ.

The gene calls are TRBV7-2 and TRBJ2-5; D possibly corresponds to TRBD2 (6 bases). The CDR3 runs to 14 residues. Deletions cut 5 bases from V and 2 bases from J, with 12 bases between. Germline V lookup: CDR1 SGHTA, CDR2 FQGNSA. CDR3 region: CASSPMGGQETQYF. The CDR3 DNA reads as TGTGCCAGCAGCCCAATGGGGGGACAAGAGACCCAGTACTTC.

The V and J genes are TRBV5-1 and TRBJ1-2, with D possibly matching TRBD1 (5 bases). The V end lost 4 bases, the J end lost 4 bases, and 14 bases lay between the germline ends. Germline loops: CDR1 SGHRS, CDR2 YFSETQ. The CDR3 extends over 14 amino acids. The CDR3 protein is CASSLEGLSYGYTF. The DNA of the CDR3 is TGCGCCAGCAGCCTGGAGGGACTTAGCTATGGCTACACCTTC. The variable domain in full, completed from reference TRBV5-1 and TRBJ1-2, reads KAGVTQTPRYLIKTRGQQVTLSCSPISGHRSVSWYQQTPGQGLQFLFEYFSETQRNKGNFPGRFSGRQFSNSRSEMNVSTLELGDSALYLCASSLEGLSYGYTFGSGTRLTVV.

As to this clonotype: A junction boundary mismatches the germline segment, possibly from a read error. The J gene is TRBJ2-5, the V gene TRBV7-7, with no clear D. CDR1 SSHAT and CDR2 FNYEAQ come from the germline V gene (reference sequence). The CDR3 is 13 residues long. CDR3 sequence (DNA): TGTGCTAGCAGCTTTGGGCTGCAAGAGACCCAGTACTTC. It codes for CASSFGLQETQYF. Using reference TRBV7-7 and TRBJ2-5 for the parts outside the CDR3, the full variable domain is GAGVSQSPRYKVTKRGQDVTLRCDPISSHATLYWYQQALGQGPEFLTYFNYEAQPDKSGLPSDRFSAERPEGSISTLTIQRTEQRDSAMYRCASSFGLQETQYFGPGTRLLVL.

The V call is TRBV15, the J call TRBJ1-1; weak D call: TRBD1 (5 bases). In germline, CDR1 is LNHNV, CDR2 YYDKDF (reference sequence). The CDR3 totals 15 residues. V lost 0 bases and J 1 base, leaving 9 bases between the germline ends. CDR3 nucleotides: TGTGCCACCAGCAGAGATGGGGCAAAGAACACTGAAGCTTTCTTT. Translating gives CATSRDGAKNTEAFF.

This chain uses TRBV7-9 with TRBJ1-1, with a weak D call TRBD1 (5 bases). Germline CDR1 SEHNR, CDR2 FQNEAQ (reference sequence). This CDR3 has 14 residues. V was pared by 4 bases and J by 1 base, with 10 bases between. In DNA form, the CDR3 reads TGTGCCAGCAGCTCGGACATACAGAACACTGAAGCTTTCTTT. This translates into CASSSDIQNTEAFF.

The chain is built from TRBV27 and TRBJ1-2; no definite D call. This CDR3 has 13 residues. CDR1 and CDR2 from the germline V gene are MNHEY and SMNVEV (reference sequence). Trimming removed 5 bases at V and 4 bases at J, with 11 bases between. DNA of the CDR3: TGTGCCAGCAGTCGACGGGATCTCTATGGCTACACCTTC. Residues: CASSRRDLYGYTF.

The rearrangement links TRBV5-4 to TRBJ1-2; tentative D call: TRBD1 (6 bases). Germline CDR1 reads SGHNT; CDR2 reads YYREEE (reference sequence). The ends were cut back, 2 bases at V and 4 bases at J, with 18 bases in the middle. The CDR3 length is 16 residues. The CDR3 sequence is CASSLIQGGGGYGYTF. CDR3 nucleotides: TGTGCCAGCAGCTTAATACAGGGAGGCGGTGGCTATGGCTACACCTTC.

The chain has TRBV19 and TRBJ1-1; 9 positions agree with TRBD1. CDR3 size: 15 residues. V gave up 4 bases and J gave up 4 bases; unmatched junction bases: 7. Germline assignment: CDR1 LNHDA and CDR2 SQIVND (reference sequence). CDR3 sequence reads: CASSTTTGGGTEAFF. CDR3 sequence (DNA): TGTGCCAGTAGTACGACGACAGGGGGTGGCACTGAAGCTTTCTTT.

The chain combines TRBV6-1 with TRBJ1-2; D remains ambiguous. Germline lookup yields CDR1 MNHNS and CDR2 SASEGT. This CDR3 comprises 12 residues. Deletions cut 5 bases from V and 6 bases from J, with 10 bases between. The CDR3 nucleotides are TGTGCCAGCAGTCTAAAGGGAAATGGCTACACCTTC. This codes for CASSLKGNGYTF.

The rearrangement links TRBV20-1 to TRBJ2-4; 7 bases fit TRBD1. The CDR3 extends over 13 amino acids. V lost 6 bases and J lost 3; bases outside the gene matches: 5. Germline-derived CDR1 and CDR2 are DFQATT and SNEGSKA (reference sequence). CDR3 in amino acids: CSAIRDSKNIQYF. CDR3 nucleotides: TGCAGTGCAATTCGGGACAGCAAAAACATTCAGTACTTC.

V gene TRBV29-1 combines with J gene TRBJ2-7, with TRBD1 identical over 12 bases. Germline V gene sequence: CDR1 SQVTM, CDR2 ANQGSEA. This CDR3 has 15 amino acids. Trimming at V came to 4 bases and at J to 4 bases, leaving 8 bases not matched to a gene. CDR3 amino acids: CSVGWQGQGAYEQYF. DNA for the CDR3: TGCAGCGTTGGTTGGCAGGGACAGGGGGCTTACGAGCAGTACTTC.

V is TRBV7-2 and J is TRBJ1-5, with TRBD1 as a possible D gene (5 bases). This CDR3 region has 15 residues. V gave up 2 bases and J gave up 7 bases, with 15 bases separating them. CDR1 and CDR2 from the germline V gene are SGHTA and FQGNSA. The CDR3 DNA reads as TGTGCCAGCAGCTTACAGGGCGCAGAATGGCAGCCCCAGCATTTT. It codes for CASSLQGAEWQPQHF.

In this sample, this clonotype turned up a few times. The J gene is TRBJ2-3, the V gene TRBV20-1; 7 nucleotides line up with TRBD2. The V gene end was trimmed by 5 bases and the J gene end by 1 base; junction bases not matched to a gene: 6. Per germline, CDR1 DFQATT and CDR2 SNEGSKA (reference sequence). This CDR3 region has 14 residues. The CDR3 loop is CSAFLAERTDTQYF. The CDR3 DNA reads as TGCAGTGCTTTTCTAGCGGAGCGCACAGATACGCAGTATTTT.

In this sample, this clonotype turned up a few times. The V call is TRBV6-5, the J call TRBJ1-6, with no clear D. There are 15 residues in the CDR3. CDR1 is MNHEY and CDR2 is SVGAGI in the germline V gene. The germline V and J ends were trimmed by 0 bases and 9 bases, with 12 bases remaining between them. CDR3: CASSYSGENGSPLHF. The DNA of the CDR3 is TGTGCCAGCAGTTACTCGGGTGAGAACGGTTCACCCCTCCACTTT.

This clonotype came up a few times. The V and J genes are TRBV21-1 and TRBJ1-1; the D call TRBD1 from the table was never checked on the DNA. TRBV21-1 is a pseudogene locus. The CDR3 is made up of 14 amino acids. The CDR3 sequence: CASSRRTAPAEAFF. The CDR3 region has the DNA TGTGCCAGCAGCCGAAGGACAGCCCCAGCTGAAGCTTTCTTT.

The chain has TRBV7-9 and TRBJ2-5; D may be TRBD1 (6 bases). Trimming shortened V by 0 bases and J by 9 bases, and 17 bases separated the two germline ends. The CDR3 is made up of 15 amino acids. The germline V gene has CDR1 SEHNR and CDR2 FQNEAQ (reference sequence). The CDR3, as DNA: TGTGCCAGCAGCTTAGCGGGGGCTAGCTCAGCCGCCCAGTACTTC. This translates into CASSLAGASSAAQYF.

The chain has TRBV20-1 and TRBJ2-1; TRBD2 aligns across 13 bases. The CDR3 has 16 residues. Germline loops: CDR1 DFQATT, CDR2 SNEGSKA (reference sequence). V gave up 4 bases and J gave up 8 bases; unmatched junction bases: 11. The DNA for the CDR3 is TGCAGTGCTACCAGGACTAGCGGGAGTCCCTGGTATGAGCAGTTCTTC. Amino acid sequence: CSATRTSGSPWYEQFF.

J is TRBJ2-7 and V is TRBV27, with D possibly being TRBD2 (6 bases). Germline V gene sequence: CDR1 MNHEY, CDR2 SMNVEV (reference sequence). The CDR3 covers 12 residues. V lost 7 bases to trimming and J lost 3 bases, with 10 bases between them. Here the CDR3 reads CASISSDYEQYF. DNA of the CDR3: TGTGCCAGCATATCTAGCGACTACGAGCAGTACTTC.

The chain recombines TRBV19 with TRBJ1-5, with a weak D call TRBD1 (6 bases). Germline V lookup: CDR1 LNHDA, CDR2 SQIVND (reference sequence). The V end lost 7 bases, the J end lost 7 bases, and 20 bases lay between the germline ends. The CDR3 extends over 15 amino acids. The CDR3 coding sequence is TGTGCCAGTACCTCACCGTGGGGGCCTGGGCAGCCCCAGCATTTT. Encoded protein: CASTSPWGPGQPQHF. Drawing the rest from reference TRBV19 and TRBJ1-5, the complete variable domain is DGGITQSPKYLFRKEGQNVTLSCEQNLNHDAMYWYRQDPGQGLRLIYYSQIVNDFQKGDIAEGYSVSREKKESFPLTVTSAQKNPTAFYLCASTSPWGPGQPQHFGDGTRLSIL.

This clonotype was recorded only once. At one of its ends the junction is not consistent with the germline gene, which may arise from a read error. The chain combines TRBV7-7 with TRBJ2-5; the D gene is possibly TRBD1 (5 bases). Germline-derived CDR1 and CDR2 are SSHAT and FNYEAQ (reference sequence). The CDR3 runs 14 residues. CDR3 loop: CASSPLGLVETQYF. CDR3 sequence (DNA): TGTGCTAGCAGCCCACTGGGGCTAGTTGAGACCCAGTACTTC.

The gene calls are TRBV10-3 and TRBJ2-7; a weak D match, TRBD1 (5 bases). CDR1 is ENHRY and CDR2 is SYGVKD in the germline V gene. V dropped 9 bases and J dropped 6 bases, with 21 bases sitting between them. The CDR3 is 14 residues long. CDR3 in amino acids: CAIKEQVSIIEQYF. DNA of the CDR3: TGTGCCATAAAGGAACAGGTCTCGATAATCGAGCAGTACTTC.

In its sample, this clonotype ranks as hyperexpanded. The chain uses TRBV28 and TRBJ1-2; D remains unclear. Per the germline V gene, CDR1 is MDHEN and CDR2 is SYDVKM. The CDR3 contains 14 residues. The V gene lost 2 bases and the J gene lost 5 bases, with 12 bases spanning the gap. In nucleotides, the CDR3 is TGTGCCAGCAGTTTAGTGGCCGCACCTTATGGCTACACCTTC. Amino acid sequence: CASSLVAAPYGYTF.

By share, this clonotype counts as medium-sized. The chain recombines TRBV11-3 with TRBJ1-2; maybe TRBD1 (5 bases). Deletions cut 4 bases from V and 14 bases from J, with 17 bases between. Germline loops: CDR1 SGHNT, CDR2 YENEEA. The CDR3 contains 12 residues. CDR3 protein: CASSYGAFPATF. The CDR3 nucleotides read TGTGCCAGCAGCTACGGGGCGTTCCCGGCGACCTTC.

This clonotype qualifies as medium-sized. The chain has TRBV9 and TRBJ2-5; D may be TRBD1 or TRBD2 (5 bases each). This CDR3 spans 16 amino acids. Trimming took 4 bases from V and 1 from J, leaving 17 bases between them. The germline gives CDR1 SGDLS, CDR2 YYNGEE. CDR3 coding DNA: TGTGCCAGCAGCCCCCCCCCCGGGGCAGCCCAAGAGACCCAGTACTTC. Translation gives CASSPPPGAAQETQYF.

V and J are TRBV7-3 and TRBJ2-7, with TRBD1 matching over 7 bases. This CDR3 region has 13 residues. The J segment lost 6 bases and the V segment lost 5 bases, leaving 7 bases of the junction unmatched. Germline V lookup: CDR1 SGHTA, CDR2 FQGTGA. CDR3 coding DNA: TGTGCCAGCAGCCTCCGACAGGGCCGCGAGCAGTACTTC. It is translated as CASSLRQGREQYF.

V and J are TRBV20-1 and TRBJ1-1; TRBD1 might be the D (5 bases). The CDR3 totals 12 residues. The V end lost 3 bases, the J end lost 5 bases, and 10 bases lay between the germline ends. Germline loops: CDR1 DFQATT, CDR2 SNEGSKA (reference sequence). The CDR3 loop is CSASREMTEAFF. CDR3 in DNA: TGCAGTGCTAGCAGGGAGATGACTGAAGCTTTCTTT.

The chain has TRBV25-1 and TRBJ1-2, with D unresolved. The CDR3 is 14 amino acids. V was clipped by 4 bases and J by 4 bases, with 13 bases between them. Germline lookup yields CDR1 MGHDK and CDR2 SYGVNS. CDR3 in amino acids: CASSGPQLIYGYTF. The CDR3 DNA sequence: TGTGCCAGCAGTGGCCCACAGCTCATCTATGGCTACACCTTC.

This sequence joins TRBV10-3 and TRBJ1-1, with D possibly matching TRBD1 (6 bases). CDR1 is ENHRY, CDR2 SYGVKD, per germline. The V end was cut by 3 bases, the J end by 1 base, with 12 bases between. The CDR3 loop spans 15 amino acids. CDR3 sequence (DNA): TGTGCCATCAGTGACCTACGCAGGGGGAACACTGAAGCTTTCTTT. Its translation is CAISDLRRGNTEAFF.